The subject of this entry is one TCR beta chain. Its antigen is still unknown. The sample comes from a study of blood T cells in healthy people across ages. Across the whole study: Capture by template switching was about one barcoded beta molecule per two T cells. Whole-study findings and limits: Significant beta diversity loss was already apparent by age roughly 40, declining roughly linearly.

A second PCR, run for roughly 7 to 12 cycles, used a sample-barcoded 5' primer plus a J-beta primer mix. TCRdb reprocessed the 5' RACE reads via MiXCR and lists one record per CDR3 protein. Found here are some 1.5 million distinct CDR3 sequences, 28% of them singletons; the top ten hold 6.5% to 8.5%. Isolation recovered at least 6.5 million PBMCs from every sample. Per sample, no less than 6 micrograms of total RNA were extracted. The sequenced sample was blood. This receptor was obtained from a woman aged 25-40 years in good health.

The CDR3 here is CASSQEGEREVDNEQFF. The CDR3 DNA reads TGTGCCAGCAGCCAAGAAGGCGAGCGGGAGGTCGATAATGAGCAGTTCTTC. The chain links TRBV3-1 to TRBJ2-1, with 9 bases matching TRBD2. The length of the CDR3 is 17 residues. The germline V gene encodes CDR1 LGHDT and CDR2 YNNKEL (reference sequence). V dropped 0 bases and J dropped 7; count of bases not matched to a gene: 10.